These 24 T cell receptor beta chains originate from one sample sequenced in a study of neurological immune-mediated disorders. One entry per CDR3 protein, called by TCRdb with MiXCR from the 5' RACE reads. The data show about 70,000 distinct CDR3 sequences, with 2.5% to 4% seen just once and less than 5.5% held by the top ten. What was sequenced was PBMCs. Receptors were obtained from a woman aged 45 to 65 with multiple sclerosis.

This clonotype was observed many times. V is TRBV20-1 and J is TRBJ1-1; a possible D gene is TRBD1 (5 bases). CDR3 length: 13 amino acids. Germline CDR1 and CDR2: DFQATT and SNEGSKA (reference sequence). Trimming pared 8 bases from V and 5 bases from J, leaving 18 bases between. CDR3 sequence: CSIVPGERTEAFF. The CDR3 DNA sequence: TGCAGTATCGTTCCGGGGGAGAGAACTGAAGCTTTCTTT.

This clonotype was detected many times. The V call is TRBV5-1, the J call TRBJ2-5; TRBD1 matches at 11 bases. V dropped 2 bases and J dropped 5; count of bases not matched to a gene: 5. Germline CDR1 SGHRS, CDR2 YFSETQ. The CDR3 is 15 amino acids. CDR3 amino acids: CASSLTGTGGETQYF. The CDR3 nucleotides are TGCGCCAGCAGCTTAACCGGGACAGGGGGGGAGACCCAGTACTTC.

This clonotype has at least ten counts. This chain links TRBV6-6 with TRBJ1-4; possible D gene TRBD1, 5 bases. The CDR3 covers 14 residues. The germline gives CDR1 MNHNY, CDR2 SVGAGI (reference sequence). Between the trimmed V and J ends, which lost 8 bases and 3 bases, there was a span of 13 bases. The CDR3 sequence: CASSWGDANEKLFF. In nucleotides, the CDR3 is TGTGCCAGCTCTTGGGGGGACGCTAATGAAAAACTGTTTTTT.

This clonotype was recorded at least ten times. The rearrangement uses TRBV5-1 and TRBJ2-3; D ambiguous. V dropped 4 bases and J dropped 0 bases, with 15 bases sitting between them. Germline V gene lookup returns CDR1 SGHRS and CDR2 YFSETQ. The length of the CDR3 is 16 residues. The CDR3 DNA is TGCGCCAGCAGCCCCTCGTTCGCGGCAAGCACAGATACGCAGTATTTT. Its protein product is CASSPSFAASTDTQYF.

This clonotype was counted at least ten times. The chain couples TRBV2 to TRBJ2-7; 7 nucleotides agree with TRBD1. This CDR3 is built from 13 residues. V dropped 4 bases and J dropped 7; count of bases not matched to a gene: 7. Germline V lookup: CDR1 SNHLY, CDR2 FYNNEI. The CDR3 is CASSGDSLWEQYF. In nucleotides, the CDR3 is TGTGCCAGCAGTGGGGACAGCTTGTGGGAGCAGTACTTC.

This clonotype came up many times. The rearrangement links TRBV5-1 to TRBJ2-4; no clear D gene. The CDR3 has 15 amino acids. Trimming cost V 0 bases and J 6 bases, with 13 bases left between them. Germline assignment: CDR1 SGHRS and CDR2 YFSETQ. CDR3 nucleotide sequence: TGCGCCAGCAGCTTGGTCCCCCCTGTCGGAAACATTCAGTACTTC. Amino acid sequence: CASSLVPPVGNIQYF.

Many counts were recorded for this clonotype. This rearrangement joins TRBV20-1 to TRBJ2-3; D is ambiguous. Germline CDR1 is DFQATT and CDR2 is SNEGSKA (reference sequence). Deletions cut 6 bases from V and 5 bases from J, with 9 bases between. The CDR3 is 11 amino acids. In DNA, the CDR3 is TGCAGTGCACGGCGCGGAGATACGCAGTATTTT. It yields the protein CSARRGDTQYF.

This clonotype has only a few counts. The rearrangement links TRBV11-3 to TRBJ2-1, with 8 bases identical to TRBD2. Germline V CDR1 and CDR2: SGHNT, YENEEA. Trimming removed 1 base from V and 4 bases from J; junction bases left unmatched: 6. This CDR3 is 16 amino acids long. The CDR3 DNA is TGTGCCAGCAGCTTAGTTCGACTAGCGCCTTACAATGAGCAGTTCTTC. This codes for CASSLVRLAPYNEQFF.

At least ten counts were recorded for this clonotype. V usage is TRBV12-3 or TRBV12-4 and J usage is TRBJ1-2; the match to TRBD1 covers 9 bases. This CDR3 has 17 amino acids. The V segment lost 5 bases and the J segment 4 bases; nucleotides outside the gene matches: 14. CDR3 region: CASSTRRTGDLGYGYTF. In DNA, the CDR3 is TGTGCCAGCAGTACCCGACGGACAGGGGATCTTGGCTATGGCTACACCTTC.

This clonotype has ten or more counts. The genes are TRBV18 and TRBJ2-3, with 9 bases aligning to TRBD1. This CDR3 is 15 amino acids long. V lost 6 bases, J lost 2 bases, and 6 bases stayed unmatched. Germline lookup yields CDR1 KGHSH and CDR2 LQKENI. CDR3 loop: CASSVRQGDTDTQYF. CDR3 DNA: TGTGCCAGCTCTGTCCGACAGGGGGACACAGATACGCAGTATTTT. The full variable domain, rest sourced from reference TRBV18 and TRBJ2-3, is NAGVMQNPRHLVRRRGQEARLRCSPMKGHSHVYWYRQLPEEGLKFMVYLQKENIIDESGMPKERFSAEFPKEGPSILRIQQVVRGDSAAYFCASSVRQGDTDTQYFGPGTRLTVL.

This clonotype appeared many times. This sequence joins TRBV4-3 and TRBJ1-5; D gene unclear. V dropped 0 bases and J dropped 6 bases, with 12 bases sitting between them. This CDR3 has 15 amino acids. Germline assignment: CDR1 LGHNA and CDR2 YSLEER. The DNA of the CDR3 is TGCGCCAGCAGCCAAGATCTGGGTTCCGGTCAGCCCCAGCATTTT. It specifies CASSQDLGSGQPQHF.

This clonotype came up many times. This sequence joins TRBV24-1 and TRBJ2-5; 8 nucleotides align to TRBD1. The trim removed 4 bases at V and 2 bases at J, leaving 5 bases unmatched. This CDR3 is built from 15 residues. In germline, CDR1 is KGHDR, CDR2 SFDVKD. This CDR3 reads CATSEMGQAQETQYF. CDR3 DNA sequence: TGTGCCACCAGTGAGATGGGACAGGCACAAGAGACCCAGTACTTC.

This clonotype appeared many times. This chain's CDR3 is CASSHGKYTGELFF. DNA for the CDR3: TGTGCCTCTTCGCATGGGAAATACACCGGGGAGCTGTTTTTT. The chain recombines TRBV7-8 with TRBJ2-2; D unclear. The V gene lost 11 bases and the J gene lost 3 bases, with 16 bases spanning the gap. This CDR3 spans 14 amino acids. Germline V lookup: CDR1 SGHVS, CDR2 FQNEAQ.

This clonotype was counted many times. CDR3 DNA sequence: TGCGCCAGCAGCTTGTATGCGGGAGGATTGACAGATACGCAGTATTTT. Its protein is CASSLYAGGLTDTQYF. The V and J genes are TRBV5-1 and TRBJ2-3; TRBD2 matches at 8 bases. Germline lookup yields CDR1 SGHRS and CDR2 YFSETQ. The CDR3 length is 16 residues. Trimming at V came to 1 base and at J to 3 bases, leaving 7 bases not matched to a gene.

The sample holds many counts of this clonotype. This chain uses TRBV20-1 with TRBJ1-5; D is uncertain. The CDR3 sequence is 13 residues long. Trimming pared 4 bases from V and 9 bases from J, leaving 16 bases between. Germline loops: CDR1 DFQATT, CDR2 SNEGSKA (reference sequence). CDR3 amino acids: CSAIPTPGWPQHF. Written as DNA, the CDR3 is TGCAGTGCTATCCCCACGCCCGGGTGGCCCCAGCATTTT.

The sample holds many counts of this clonotype. This chain joins TRBV5-1 and TRBJ2-6, with a weak D call TRBD2 (6 bases). This CDR3 is built from 15 residues. The V gene lost 1 base and the J gene lost 2 bases, with 7 bases spanning the gap. Per germline, CDR1 SGHRS and CDR2 YFSETQ. Here the CDR3 DNA reads TGCGCCAGCAGCTTGTCGGGGGCTGGGGCCAACGTCCTGACTTTC. It codes for CASSLSGAGANVLTF.

This clonotype was seen repeatedly, ten times or more. The chain carries TRBV6-5 and TRBJ1-2, with 11 bases matching TRBD1. The J segment lost 8 bases and the V segment lost 4 bases, leaving 0 bases of the junction unmatched. This CDR3 spans 12 amino acids. In germline, CDR1 is MNHEY, CDR2 SVGAGI. CDR3 nucleotide sequence: TGTGCCAGCAGTTGGACAGGGGGCGGCTACACCTTC. Amino acid sequence: CASSWTGGGYTF.

This clonotype was observed many times. The gene calls are TRBV28 and TRBJ1-1, with TRBD1 identical over 9 bases. From germline, CDR1 is MDHEN and CDR2 SYDVKM. CDR3 length: 16 amino acids. V gave up 8 bases and J gave up 14 bases; unmatched junction bases: 24. The CDR3 DNA is TGTGCCAGCGATCCAATCGGACAGAGGACAGGGGATTTCACATTCTTT. This codes for CASDPIGQRTGDFTFF.

This clonotype was seen many times. J is TRBJ2-7 and V is TRBV10-2; possibly TRBD2 for D (5 bases). The CDR3 loop spans 13 amino acids. The germline gives CDR1 WSHSY, CDR2 SAAADI. Trimming stripped 7 bases from V and 1 base from J, with 11 bases between. The CDR3 sequence is CASMSGGSYEQYF. The CDR3 bases are TGCGCCAGCATGAGTGGCGGGTCCTACGAGCAGTACTTC.

This clonotype was seen many times. V usage is TRBV5-1 and J usage is TRBJ2-4; 10 nucleotides match TRBD1. V lost 4 bases and J lost 0; bases outside the gene matches: 4. The CDR3 sequence is 16 residues long. Germline V lookup: CDR1 SGHRS, CDR2 YFSETQ. The CDR3, as DNA: TGCGCCAGCAGCCTCGGGACAGGGGTAGCCAAAAACATTCAGTACTTC. Amino acid sequence: CASSLGTGVAKNIQYF.

Many counts were recorded for this clonotype. The genes are TRBV5-8 and TRBJ1-6; a possible D gene is TRBD1 (6 bases). V lost 5 bases, J lost 8 bases, and 38 bases lay in between. CDR3 length equals 22 residues. CDR1 and CDR2 (germline): SGHTS, YDEGEE. CDR3 residues: CASRPGEGDPGHLIRPDSPLHF. The CDR3 DNA follows: TGTGCCAGCAGACCAGGGGAAGGCGATCCAGGGCACTTAATACGACCGGATTCACCCCTCCACTTT.

J is TRBJ1-3 and V is TRBV10-3, with no clear D. Germline V CDR1 and CDR2: ENHRY, SYGVKD. This CDR3 is 13 amino acids long. Trimming took 4 bases from V and 12 from J, leaving 16 bases between them. The CDR3: CAISGSSGKNIYF. CDR3 nucleotides: TGTGCCATCAGTGGGTCTTCTGGAAAAAACATATATTTT.

This clonotype was picked up many times. The CDR3 DNA sequence: TGTGCCAGCAGTTACGACCTACAGGGTTACAATGAGCAGTTCTTC. It encodes CASSYDLQGYNEQFF. The chain joins TRBV6-6 to TRBJ2-1; possibly TRBD1 for D (6 bases). V lost 2 bases to trimming and J lost 4 bases, with 12 bases between them. This CDR3 spans 15 amino acids. The V gene's germline CDR1 is MNHNY and CDR2 SVGAGI (reference sequence).

This clonotype was seen a few times. One junction end does not reproduce the germline sequence, and a read error may be involved. The chain uses TRBV19 and TRBJ1-5; TRBD1 is a possible D gene (5 bases). Germline values: CDR1 LNHDA, CDR2 SQIVND (reference sequence). This CDR3 region has 12 residues. This CDR3 is CDSSNRNQPQHF. DNA for the CDR3: TGTGACAGTAGTAACAGGAATCAGCCCCAGCATTTT. The full variable domain, completed using reference TRBV19 and TRBJ1-5, is DGGITQSPKYLFRKEGQNVTLSCEQNLNHDAMYWYRQDPGQGLRLIYYSQIVNDFQKGDIAEGYSVSREKKESFPLTVTSAQKNPTAFYLCDSSNRNQPQHFGDGTRLSIL.